The 15 T cell receptor beta chains listed next were all sequenced from one sample in a study of blood T cells in healthy people across ages. The use of a sample-barcoded 5' primer and a J-beta primer mix characterized a second PCR of about 6 to 12 cycles. In TCRdb, the 5' RACE reads were re-called with MiXCR into one record per CDR3 protein. The sample lists hundreds of thousands of distinct CDR3 sequences, roughly 41% occurring once. Sequencing used blood. The receptors stem from a man aged 80 or over in good health.

The chain links TRBV7-2 to TRBJ2-7, with 14 bases lining up with TRBD2. This CDR3 is built from 15 residues. The germline gives CDR1 SGHTA, CDR2 FQGNSA. J was trimmed by 9 bases and V by 4 bases; bases with no gene match: 8. The CDR3 nucleotides are TGTACCAGCAGCTACTCCGGGACTAGCGGGAGAGGGCAGTACTTC. This sequence encodes CTSSYSGTSGRGQYF.

This clonotype was observed a handful of times. The V gene is TRBV6-6, the J gene TRBJ2-1; 9 nucleotides match TRBD1. Germline CDR1 is MNHNY and CDR2 is SVGAGI (reference sequence). The CDR3 spans 14 residues. The junction had 4 bases not matched to a gene; V was cut back by 2 bases and J by 8 bases. In DNA, the CDR3 is TGTGCCAGCAGTTACAACAGGGGGCAAGATGAGCAGTTCTTC. Amino acids: CASSYNRGQDEQFF.

The chain uses TRBV6-4 and TRBJ2-1; 9 bases align to TRBD2. With the DNA end fitting TRBJ2-7 better, the J assignment may be wrong. Germline V gives CDR1 MRHNA, CDR2 SNTAGT. The CDR3 sequence is 16 residues long. In DNA, the CDR3 is TGTGCCAGCAGTGTCTCTCAAGCGGGAGGCTCAAATGAGCAGTACTTC. Amino acids: CASSVSQAGGSNEQYF.

The genes are TRBV7-9 and TRBJ1-4; 7 positions agree with TRBD1. Germline V gene sequence: CDR1 SEHNR, CDR2 FQNEAQ (reference sequence). V shed 3 bases, J shed 1 base, and the junction held 2 bases outside the gene matches. CDR3 length equals 15 residues. Written as DNA, the CDR3 is TGTGCCAGCAGCTTTCGACAGGGAACTAATGAAAAACTGTTTTTT. Translating it yields CASSFRQGTNEKLFF.

The chain uses TRBV14 and TRBJ2-1; 7 bases are a match to TRBD2. The CDR3 spans 17 residues. J gave up 4 bases and V 0 bases, and 9 bases lay outside the gene matches. The germline CDR1 and CDR2 sequences are SGHDN and FVKESK. The CDR3 reads CASSQDTLADSYNEQFF. The CDR3 DNA sequence: TGTGCCAGCAGCCAAGATACCCTAGCGGATTCTTACAATGAGCAGTTCTTC.

This clonotype came up many times. V gene TRBV6-6 combines with J gene TRBJ2-7; D not resolved. V gave up 6 bases and J gave up 0 bases, with 6 bases separating them. Germline CDR1 is MNHNY and CDR2 is SVGAGI (reference sequence). The CDR3 spans 12 residues. DNA for the CDR3: TGTGCCAGCAGGCCAAGCTCCTACGAGCAGTACTTC. Translated: CASRPSSYEQYF.

V gene TRBV7-2 combines with J gene TRBJ2-7; D gene unclear. This CDR3 is 14 amino acids long. V was cut by 1 base and J by 3 bases, with 10 bases left in between. Germline V gene lookup returns CDR1 SGHTA and CDR2 FQGNSA. CDR3 bases: TGTACCAGCAGCTTAGAATACAGCAACTACGAGCAGTACTTC. This encodes CTSSLEYSNYEQYF.

The chain joins TRBV13 to TRBJ2-1, with D unclear. The germline V gene encodes CDR1 PRHDT and CDR2 FYEKMQ (reference sequence). Trimming left V 1 base short and J 8 bases short, with 18 bases between. The CDR3 is 16 amino acids. CDR3 DNA: TGTGCCAGCAGCTTAGTTCGGGCCACTACCCAGGATGAGCAGTTCTTC. Translation gives CASSLVRATTQDEQFF. The full variable domain, completed using reference TRBV13 and TRBJ2-1, is AAGVIQSPRHLIKEKRETATLKCYPIPRHDTVYWYQQGPGQDPQFLISFYEKMQSDKGSIPDRFSAQQFSDYHSELNMSSLELGDSALYFCASSLVRATTQDEQFFGPGTRLTVL.

Remarks on this clonotype: A much more abundant neighbour one base away suggests this may be a read error. The J gene is TRBJ2-5, the V gene TRBV4-2; 7 bases are shared with TRBD1. The end of the DNA is better explained by TRBJ2-7, so the J call may be wrong. This CDR3 spans 13 amino acids. CDR1 and CDR2 (germline): LGHNA, YNFKEQ. The CDR3 DNA is TGTGCCGGCAGCTATTACAGGGGATACGAGCAGTACTTC. This codes for CAGSYYRGYEQYF.

This clonotype was detected many times. V is TRBV27 and J is TRBJ2-3; D remains ambiguous. This CDR3 contains 17 residues. Trimming left V 0 bases short and J 0 bases short, with 13 bases between. Germline V gives CDR1 MNHEY, CDR2 SMNVEV (reference sequence). The CDR3 nucleotides read TGTGCCAGCAGTTTATCGATCCGGACGACTAGCACAGATACGCAGTATTTT. This codes for CASSLSIRTTSTDTQYF.

V and J are TRBV11-2 and TRBJ2-1, with D perhaps matching TRBD2 (6 bases). The CDR3 is 18 amino acids. Germline CDR1 reads SGHAT; CDR2 reads FQNNGV. V lost 5 bases to trimming and J lost 0 bases, with 20 bases between them. CDR3 residues: CASSPTHLAGNSYNEQFF. CDR3 bases: TGTGCCAGCAGCCCCACTCATTTGGCGGGGAACTCCTACAATGAGCAGTTCTTC.

The chain employs TRBV2 and TRBJ1-1; the match to TRBD1 covers 10 bases. Germline loops: CDR1 SNHLY, CDR2 FYNNEI. The junction had 14 bases not matched to a gene; V was cut back by 6 bases and J by 4 bases. This CDR3 region has 17 residues. CDR3 sequence reads: CASRNRQGAFPSTEAFF. The DNA of the CDR3 is TGTGCCAGCAGGAACAGACAGGGGGCCTTCCCCAGCACTGAAGCTTTCTTT.

There are a few counts of this clonotype. CDR3: CASNDGGFTEAFF. The CDR3 DNA reads TGTGCCAGCAATGACGGGGGGTTCACTGAAGCTTTCTTT. This chain uses TRBV6-6 with TRBJ1-1, with D perhaps matching TRBD1 (5 bases). The CDR3 consists of 13 residues. Germline CDR1 reads MNHNY; CDR2 reads SVGAGI (reference sequence). V was clipped by 7 bases and J by 4 bases, with 13 bases between them.

This clonotype was counted a few times. The rearrangement links TRBV29-1 to TRBJ2-7, with 11 bases matching TRBD2. Germline V gene data show CDR1 as SQVTM and CDR2 as ANQGSEA. CDR3 length equals 14 residues. Unmatched junction bases numbered 6, after V lost 6 bases and J lost 2 bases. CDR3 region: CSVVIAGGTYEQYF. The CDR3 nucleotides read TGCAGCGTAGTAATAGCGGGAGGGACCTACGAGCAGTACTTC.

The gene calls are TRBV27 and TRBJ2-7; 7 bases align to TRBD1. J lost 4 bases, V lost 4 bases, and 13 bases had no gene match. The CDR3 has 16 residues. Germline values: CDR1 MNHEY, CDR2 SMNVEV (reference sequence). The CDR3 is CASSSRTGTVLYEQYF. CDR3 in DNA: TGTGCCAGCAGTTCACGAACCGGGACAGTCCTGTACGAGCAGTACTTC.